A selection of T cell receptor beta chains follows, all from one sample in a study of cytomegalovirus exposure and HLA in healthy donors. The data were produced by immunoSEQ multiplex PCR, yet TCRdb's version contains in-frame clones alone and is incomplete. The sample consists of 150,000 to 200,000 clones, about 77% of them appearing once. The sequenced material came from PBMCs. These receptors all come from a male donor in good health and CMV-seropositive. Each CDR3 is given with its conserved first and last residue. A D gene is named only where the DNA matches it firmly. Clone size, where shown, is once, few, many, or a class for clones that have expanded.

V gene	clone size	J gene	D gene	CDR3 DNA	CDR3 protein
TRBV19	once	TRBJ1-1	TRBD1	TGTGCCAGTAGTATGAAGACGGGACAGGGGGCTTTTAACACTGAAGCTTTCTTT	CASSMKTGQGAFNTEAFF
TRBV9	-	TRBJ2-7	TRBD2	TGTGCCAGCAGCGTAGGAAGCGGGAGGACCTACGAGCAGTACTTC	CASSVGSGRTYEQYF
TRBV6-6	-	TRBJ1-4	TRBD1	TGTGCCAGCAGTTACTCCGGGACAGGGGGCCATAAACTGTTTTTT	CASSYSGTGGHKLFF
TRBV6-1	-	TRBJ2-7	-	TGTGCCAGCAGTCTTGGGGGCCCCTACTACTACGAGCAGTACTTC	CASSLGGPYYYEQYF
TRBV27	-	TRBJ2-5	-	TGTGCCAGCAGTTTAAAACGAGGCAGGGAAGAGACCCAGTACTTC	CASSLKRGREETQYF
TRBV4-1	-	TRBJ1-1	-	TGCGCCAGCAGCCAAGCCCAGGGCGCTGACACTGAAGCTTTCTTT	CASSQAQGADTEAFF
TRBV7-9	-	TRBJ2-7	-	TGTGCCAGCAGCTGGGGCGGGGTGGAAGAGCAGTACTTC	CASSWGGVEEQYF
TRBV7-3	-	TRBJ2-5	TRBD1	TGTGCCAGCAGCAGGGACTCCGGGACAGGAGAGACCCAGTACTTC	CASSRDSGTGETQYF
TRBV5-1	-	TRBJ2-7	TRBD1	TGCGCCAGCAGAAGGACAGGGGTCTACGAGCAGTACTTC	CASRRTGVYEQYF
TRBV5-1	-	TRBJ2-3	TRBD2	TGCGCCAGCAGCTTGACGGGGGGTCCGGAGAATACGCAGTATTTT	CASSLTGGPENTQYF
TRBV29-1	-	TRBJ2-7	TRBD2	TGCAGCGTCGCTGGACTAGCGGATTCCTACGAGCAGTACTTC	CSVAGLADSYEQYF
TRBV6-1	-	TRBJ2-3	TRBD2	TGTGCCACCTCCCTTTTCGGGGGGGAAGATACGCAGTATTTT	CATSLFGGEDTQYF
TRBV7-9	-	TRBJ2-7	-	TGTGCCAGCAGTCTAGAGGCGGACACGGAGCAGTACTTC	CASSLEADTEQYF
TRBV4-1	-	TRBJ2-3	TRBD1	TGCGCCAGCAGCCAATCGACAGGGGCAGATACGCAGTATTTT	CASSQSTGADTQYF
TRBV7-2	-	TRBJ2-7	-	TGTGCCAGCAGCTTACCGGGAACCTCCTACGAGCAGTACTTC	CASSLPGTSYEQYF
TRBV7-8	-	TRBJ1-3	-	TGTGCCAGCAGCTTAGGCTATTGGAGGGACCGGAACTCTGGAAACACCATATATTTT	CASSLGYWRDRNSGNTIYF
TRBV10-2	-	TRBJ1-1	-	TGCGCCACCCAGGACAGTATGAACACTGAAGCTTTCTTT	CATQDSMNTEAFF
TRBV7-2	once	TRBJ1-1	TRBD1	TGTGCCAGCAGCTCCGACAGGGTAAGAGTGGGAACTGAAGCTTTCTTT	CASSSDRVRVGTEAFF
TRBV6-5	-	TRBJ1-1	-	TGTGCCAGCAGTGACAAAGGGGGAACTGAAGCTTTCTTT	CASSDKGGTEAFF
TRBV6-5	few	TRBJ2-7	-	TGTGCCAGCAGTTACTCGATTCCGGGCTACGAGCAGTACTTC	CASSYSIPGYEQYF
TRBV4-2	-	TRBJ1-2	TRBD1	TGTGCCAGCAGCCAAGAAGGGACAGGGGGTGGCTACACCTTC	CASSQEGTGGGYTF
TRBV10-3	few	TRBJ1-1	-	TGTGCCATCAGTCCGACAGAGATGAACACTGAAGCTTTCTTT	CAISPTEMNTEAFF
TRBV2	-	TRBJ2-7	TRBD2	TGTGCCAGCAGTGGTGACGGGGGGGAGCAGTACTTC	CASSGDGGEQYF
TRBV4-3	-	TRBJ1-1	-	TGCGCCAGCAGCCACCCCACTCCTGAAGCTTTCTTT	CASSHPTPEAFF
TRBV19	-	TRBJ2-3	-	TGTGCCAGTAGTAACCGGGATACAGATACGCAGTATTTT	CASSNRDTDTQYF
TRBV9	-	TRBJ2-7	-	TGTGCCAGCAGCGCCACAGGTAAAGGGAACGAGCAGTACTTC	CASSATGKGNEQYF
TRBV4-3	-	TRBJ2-1	TRBD1	TGCGCCAGCAGCCTGTCGGGACAGGGCAGCAGGGAGCAGTTCTTC	CASSLSGQGSREQFF
TRBV2	-	TRBJ1-1	-	TGTGCCAGCAGTGGCGGCACCGCGAACACTGAAGCTTTCTTT	CASSGGTANTEAFF
TRBV5-1	-	TRBJ2-3	TRBD2	TGCGCCAGCAGCCCCAGACTAGCGGATCAAGATACGCAGTATTTT	CASSPRLADQDTQYF
TRBV6-5	-	TRBJ2-7	-	TGTGCCAGCAGTGCCGGACAGCTATACGAGCAGTACTTC	CASSAGQLYEQYF
TRBV4-1	-	TRBJ2-3	-	TGCGCCAGCAGCCAAGATGGGGCGGAGGATACGCAGTATTTT	CASSQDGAEDTQYF
TRBV7-2	-	TRBJ2-6	-	TGTGCCAGCAGCTTAGCGTTTGGAGCCGACCGGGCCAACGTCCTGACTTTC	CASSLAFGADRANVLTF
TRBV11-2	-	TRBJ1-1	-	TGTGCCAGCAGCTTAAACTCGTGGGTTGGGAGCACTGAAGCTTTCTTT	CASSLNSWVGSTEAFF
TRBV25-1	-	TRBJ2-1	-	TGTGCCAGCAGTGACCAGCCCGGGGGGCTGCACAATGAGCAGTTCTTC	CASSDQPGGLHNEQFF
TRBV7-3	once	TRBJ2-5	-	TGTGCCAGCAGCTTAACGACTGGGGTAGCGGAGACCCAGTACTTC	CASSLTTGVAETQYF
TRBV6-1	once	TRBJ1-2	TRBD1	TGTGCCAGCAGTGAGGACAGGGGGCAATATGGCTACACCTTC	CASSEDRGQYGYTF
TRBV5-5	-	TRBJ1-1	-	TGTGCCAGCAGCTTGCGCGGGGACACTGAAGCTTTCTTT	CASSLRGDTEAFF
TRBV27	-	TRBJ2-1	TRBD1	TGTGCCAGCAGTTCGACAGGGACCTCTCCCAGGGGTTGGAATGAGCAGTTCTTC	CASSSTGTSPRGWNEQFF
TRBV10-2	-	TRBJ1-1	-	TGCGCCAGCAGAGAGGGGGGGGTGGACAACACTGAAGCTTTCTTT	CASREGGVDNTEAFF
TRBV6-5	few	TRBJ1-1	-	TGTGCCAGCAGTTATCGGGGGGCGGCGGGTGAAGCTTTCTTT	CASSYRGAAGEAFF
TRBV15	-	TRBJ2-7	TRBD2	TGTGCCACCAGCAGAGATACAGCGGGGGGATTCTCCTACGAGCAGTACTTC	CATSRDTAGGFSYEQYF
TRBV2	-	TRBJ1-6	TRBD1	TGTGCCAGCAGGAGGGACAGCTCCTATAATTCACCCCTCCACTTT	CASRRDSSYNSPLHF
TRBV10-1	-	TRBJ2-6	-	TGCGCCAGCAGTGGAGGGGGAACTGGGGCCAACGTCCTGACTTTC	CASSGGGTGANVLTF
TRBV15	-	TRBJ1-1	TRBD1	TGTGCCACCAGCGGTACCTGGACAGGGAGGACTGAAGCTTTCTTT	CATSGTWTGRTEAFF
TRBV5-8	-	TRBJ1-5	-	TGTGCCAGCAGCGCTCTAACAGGGAATAGCAATCAGCCCCAGCATTTT	CASSALTGNSNQPQHF
TRBV6-1	-	TRBJ1-1	TRBD1	TGTGCCAGCAGCGCGTGGACAGGGGTAGCCACTGAAGCTTTCTTT	CASSAWTGVATEAFF